These 29 T cell receptor beta chains were all obtained from the same sample, sequenced in a study of early T cells in non-severe SARS-CoV-2 infection. MiXCR was run by TCRdb on the 5' RACE reads, yielding one entry per CDR3 protein. The table includes 60,000 to 75,000 distinct CDR3 sequences, about an eighth detected once. The sample here was whole blood, taken at baseline. All receptors derive from an adult who was a healthcare worker with PCR-confirmed SARS-CoV-2 infection or an uninfected control (not recorded which).

The chain uses TRBV19 and TRBJ1-2, with D tentatively TRBD1 (5 bases). With 1 base removed from V and 5 bases from J, the gap between germline ends came to 14 bases. CDR1 and CDR2 from the germline V gene are LNHDA and SQIVND (reference sequence). The CDR3 runs 15 residues. CDR3 bases: TGTGCCAGTAGTATAGGAGGGGCACTCGGGTATGGCTACACCTTC. This codes for CASSIGGALGYGYTF.

This chain uses TRBV20-1 with TRBJ1-6, with D possibly TRBD1 on 5 matching bases. Trimming stripped 3 bases from V and 6 bases from J, with 15 bases between. The CDR3 sequence is 15 residues long. Germline V CDR1 and CDR2: DFQATT, SNEGSKA (reference sequence). CDR3 nucleotides: TGCAGTGCTAGGGGGCCGGGTGCATCTAATTCACCCCTCCACTTT. Its translation: CSARGPGASNSPLHF.

There are many counts of this clonotype. The V gene is TRBV7-3, the J gene TRBJ2-1, with a tentative D call TRBD2 (5 bases). CDR1 and CDR2 from the germline V gene are SGHTA and FQGTGA. The CDR3 spans 15 residues. V was clipped by 2 bases and J by 5 bases, with 13 bases between them. CDR3 protein: CASSLLGLAHNEQFF. The CDR3 coding sequence is TGTGCCAGCAGCTTATTAGGGCTAGCCCACAATGAGCAGTTCTTC.

The V call is TRBV20-1, the J call TRBJ2-1; 8 nucleotides align to TRBD2. This CDR3 region has 16 residues. The J segment lost 0 bases and the V segment lost 1 base, leaving 5 bases of the junction unmatched. The germline gives CDR1 DFQATT, CDR2 SNEGSKA (reference sequence). This CDR3 reads CSARGSGGDSYNEQFF. CDR3 DNA sequence: TGCAGTGCTAGAGGTTCGGGAGGGGACTCCTACAATGAGCAGTTCTTC.

This clonotype was observed many times. V is TRBV6-2 or TRBV6-3 and J is TRBJ2-1, with D possibly matching TRBD2 (5 bases). Trimming took 9 bases from V and 0 from J, leaving 24 bases between them. CDR1 MNHEY and CDR2 SVGEGT come from the germline V gene. The CDR3 is 18 residues long. CDR3 protein: CARFLGGGPGGSYNEQFF. The CDR3 bases are TGTGCCAGATTCCTCGGTGGTGGGCCCGGAGGCTCCTACAATGAGCAGTTCTTC.

The V call is TRBV11-2, the J call TRBJ2-7; a weak D match, TRBD2 (6 bases). Trimming left V 3 bases short and J 3 bases short, with 15 bases between. The CDR3 has 15 amino acids. CDR1 is SGHAT and CDR2 is FQNNGV in the germline V gene. The CDR3 DNA reads TGTGCCAGCAGCTTCCACGGAGGGCAGGGCTACGAGCAGTACTTC. Translated: CASSFHGGQGYEQYF.

This clonotype was seen a handful of times. V gene TRBV7-3 combines with J gene TRBJ2-4; D might be TRBD2 (6 bases). This CDR3 has 13 residues. With 5 bases removed from V and 4 bases from J, the gap between germline ends came to 9 bases. Per the germline V gene, CDR1 is SGHTA and CDR2 is FQGTGA. The CDR3: CASSLSGKNIQYF. CDR3 sequence (DNA): TGTGCCAGCAGCCTCAGCGGGAAAAACATTCAGTACTTC. Full variable domain (outside the CDR3, taken from reference TRBV7-3 and TRBJ2-4): GAGVSQTPSNKVTEKGKYVELRCDPISGHTALYWYRQSLGQGPEFLIYFQGTGAADDSGLPNDRFFAVRPEGSVSTLKIQRTERGDSAVYLCASSLSGKNIQYFGAGTRLSVL.

The V gene is TRBV6-5, the J gene TRBJ2-3; D unresolved. The CDR3 is 15 residues long. Germline values: CDR1 MNHEY, CDR2 SVGAGI. V lost 6 bases to trimming and J lost 2 bases, with 15 bases between them. As DNA, the CDR3 is TGTGCCAGCAGCTCTGCGATCTTTAACACAGATACGCAGTATTTT. Protein: CASSSAIFNTDTQYF.

This sequence joins TRBV6-5 and TRBJ2-3; D gene ambiguous. The CDR3 totals 15 residues. V was cut by 0 bases and J by 1 base, with 8 bases left in between. The germline V gene has CDR1 MNHEY and CDR2 SVGAGI. CDR3 nucleotide sequence: TGTGCCAGCAGTTACTCTGTCACCCGCACAGATACGCAGTATTTT. It specifies CASSYSVTRTDTQYF.

This clonotype was seen only a few times. The rearrangement joins TRBV6-6 to TRBJ2-2, with D perhaps TRBD1 (5 bases). From germline, CDR1 is MNHNY and CDR2 SVGAGI (reference sequence). V was clipped by 7 bases and J by 6 bases, with 15 bases between them. The CDR3 runs 14 residues. The chain's CDR3 is CASTKLVGAGELFF. The CDR3 DNA reads as TGTGCCAGCACCAAGCTTGTAGGGGCCGGGGAGCTGTTTTTT.

This clonotype was seen a few times. The chain links TRBV28 to TRBJ2-7; 7 bases line up with TRBD2. Losses at the gene ends were 3 bases for V and 3 bases for J; bases not matched to a gene: 2. Germline V gene data show CDR1 as MDHEN and CDR2 as SYDVKM. The CDR3 contains 13 residues. The DNA for the CDR3 is TGTGCCAGCAGTTTGGGGGGGTACTACGAGCAGTACTTC. It yields the protein CASSLGGYYEQYF.

This sequence joins TRBV5-4 and TRBJ2-5; TRBD2 aligns across 9 bases. The V and J ends lost 3 bases and 2 bases, in that order; junction bases with no gene match: 8. Germline V gene sequence: CDR1 SGHNT, CDR2 YYREEE (reference sequence). CDR3 size: 16 residues. CDR3: CASSSIAGASQETQYF. CDR3 DNA: TGTGCCAGCAGCTCTATAGCGGGGGCCAGTCAAGAGACCCAGTACTTC. Using reference TRBV5-4 and TRBJ2-5 for the parts outside the CDR3, the full variable domain is ETGVTQSPTHLIKTRGQQVTLRCSSQSGHNTVSWYQQALGQGPQFIFQYYREEENGRGNFPPRFSGLQFPNYSSELNVNALELDDSALYLCASSSIAGASQETQYFGPGTRLLVL.

The chain uses TRBV2 and TRBJ2-1; D is perhaps TRBD2 (5 bases). This CDR3 has 13 residues. Germline V gene lookup returns CDR1 SNHLY and CDR2 FYNNEI. With 3 bases removed from V and 8 bases from J, the gap between germline ends came to 11 bases. The CDR3, as DNA: TGTGCCAGCAGTGAGGTGAGGGTCCATGAGCAGTTCTTC. Translating gives CASSEVRVHEQFF. The full variable domain, rest sourced from reference TRBV2 and TRBJ2-1, is EPEVTQTPSHQVTQMGQEVILRCVPISNHLYFYWYRQILGQKVEFLVSFYNNEISEKSEIFDDQFSVERPDGSNFTLKIRSTKLEDSAMYFCASSEVRVHEQFFGPGTRLTVL.

The chain couples TRBV18 to TRBJ1-1; TRBD1 agrees at 8 bases. Germline V gene data show CDR1 as KGHSH and CDR2 as LQKENI. This CDR3 is built from 16 residues. The V and J ends lost 0 bases and 5 bases, in that order; junction bases with no gene match: 8. CDR3 nucleotides: TGTGCCAGCTCACCACCGGTTGACAGGGGAAGAACTGAAGCTTTCTTT. It encodes CASSPPVDRGRTEAFF.

This clonotype showed up many times. One end of the junction is discordant with germline, which a read error may explain. The chain couples TRBV29-1 to TRBJ1-1, with a weak D call TRBD1 (5 bases). Germline CDR1 reads SQVTM; CDR2 reads ANQGSEA. The CDR3 sequence is 13 residues long. CDR3 sequence reads: CSVEDRGYAEAFF. For the CDR3, the DNA is TGCAGCGTGGAAGATCGGGGGTACGCTGAAGCTTTCTTT. The full variable domain, with the rest looked up from reference TRBV29-1 and TRBJ1-1, is SAVISQKPSRDICQRGTSLTIQCQVDSQVTMMFWYRQQPGQSLTLIATANQGSEATYESGFVIDKFPISRPNLTFSTLTVSNMSPEDSSIYLCSVEDRGYAEAFFGQGTRLTVV.

This clonotype was detected ten times or more. The rearrangement uses TRBV20-1 and TRBJ2-3; D remains ambiguous. The V end lost 6 bases, the J end lost 4 bases, and 8 bases lay between the germline ends. The CDR3 has 11 residues. Per germline, CDR1 DFQATT and CDR2 SNEGSKA (reference sequence). CDR3 in amino acids: CSASQPDTQYF. Here the CDR3 DNA reads TGCAGTGCCAGCCAACCAGATACGCAGTATTTT.

This clonotype was picked up a small number of times. The chain uses TRBV11-2 and TRBJ2-3; the match to TRBD2 covers 7 bases. The CDR3 loop spans 15 amino acids. Germline V gene sequence: CDR1 SGHAT, CDR2 FQNNGV. V shed 3 bases, J shed 1 base, and the junction held 4 bases outside the gene matches. The chain's CDR3 is CASSFRGGRTDTQYF. CDR3 DNA: TGTGCCAGCAGCTTCCGCGGGGGACGCACAGATACGCAGTATTTT.

This chain uses TRBV3-1 with TRBJ2-1, with a possible D match to TRBD2 (5 bases). Germline lookup yields CDR1 LGHDT and CDR2 YNNKEL (reference sequence). The CDR3 is made up of 16 amino acids. V dropped 1 base and J dropped 0 bases, with 10 bases sitting between them. The CDR3 region has the DNA TGTGCCAGCAGCCAAGCAGCGGCGCCCTCCTACAATGAGCAGTTCTTC. It yields the protein CASSQAAAPSYNEQFF.

CDR3: CATSEAPGGSYNEQFF. CDR3 nucleotide sequence: TGTGCCACCAGTGAAGCTCCAGGGGGGTCCTACAATGAGCAGTTCTTC. The chain joins TRBV24-1 to TRBJ2-1; D perhaps matches TRBD1 (7 bases). This CDR3 region has 16 residues. Germline CDR1 and CDR2: KGHDR and SFDVKD. The V and J ends lost 4 bases and 1 base respectively, with 13 bases between them.

The chain recombines TRBV25-1 with TRBJ2-1, with TRBD2 matching over 8 bases. CDR1 and CDR2 from the germline V gene are MGHDK and SYGVNS. V shed 4 bases and J 10 bases; nucleotides not matched to a gene: 0. This CDR3 spans 11 amino acids. CDR3 sequence (DNA): TGTGCCAGCAGTGGACTAGCGGAGCAGTTCTTC. Translation: CASSGLAEQFF.

The V call is TRBV11-2, the J call TRBJ2-7; no clear D. Trimming cost V 0 bases and J 2 bases, with 17 bases left between them. The CDR3 covers 17 residues. Germline assignment: CDR1 SGHAT and CDR2 FQNNGV. This CDR3 is CASSLDILAASTYEQYF. CDR3 nucleotide sequence: TGTGCCAGCAGCTTAGATATCCTGGCAGCCAGTACCTACGAGCAGTACTTC.

This clonotype appeared many times. The chain uses TRBV11-2 and TRBJ2-1, with 7 nucleotides matching TRBD2. The CDR3 contains 17 residues. Germline CDR1 SGHAT, CDR2 FQNNGV. Trimming removed 5 bases from V and 3 bases from J; junction bases left unmatched: 13. CDR3 residues: CASSREERGRFYNEQFF. The CDR3 DNA follows: TGTGCCAGCAGCCGCGAGGAGCGGGGCCGATTCTACAATGAGCAGTTCTTC.

This clonotype was seen only a few times. V gene TRBV14 combines with J gene TRBJ2-5; 12 bases line up with TRBD2. This CDR3 contains 16 residues. The trim removed 4 bases at V and 3 bases at J, leaving 6 bases unmatched. Germline V gene sequence: CDR1 SGHDN, CDR2 FVKESK. CDR3: CASSPGLAGRKETQYF. In nucleotides, the CDR3 is TGTGCCAGCAGCCCAGGACTAGCGGGAAGGAAAGAGACCCAGTACTTC.

In its sample, this clonotype was seen a few times. The rearrangement links TRBV20-1 to TRBJ2-1; D tentatively reads TRBD1 or TRBD2 (6 bases each). This CDR3 comprises 12 residues. Deletions cut 7 bases from V and 9 bases from J, with 16 bases between. Germline V CDR1 and CDR2: DFQATT, SNEGSKA (reference sequence). CDR3 DNA sequence: TGCAGTGTCCGCAAGGGGGGAATTGAGCAGTTCTTC. It yields the protein CSVRKGGIEQFF.

This clonotype was found a few times. This chain uses TRBV14 with TRBJ2-1; D unclear. In germline, CDR1 is SGHDN, CDR2 FVKESK. The CDR3 contains 13 residues. V was trimmed by 1 base and J by 3 bases, leaving 4 bases between them. CDR3 nucleotide sequence: TGTGCCAGCAGCCAAGGGATCTACAATGAGCAGTTCTTC. It is translated as CASSQGIYNEQFF.

The chain has TRBV7-9 and TRBJ2-5; D is ambiguous. The CDR3 is 12 residues long. The germline V gene encodes CDR1 SEHNR and CDR2 FQNEAQ (reference sequence). The V and J ends lost 6 bases and 3 bases respectively, with 8 bases between them. The CDR3 region is CASSPIKETQYF. In nucleotides, the CDR3 is TGTGCCAGCAGTCCTATAAAAGAGACCCAGTACTTC.

This clonotype has a handful of counts. The chain carries TRBV6-5 and TRBJ2-1; 8 bases are shared with TRBD2. After removal of 0 bases from V and 9 bases from J, the junction contained 10 bases not matched to a gene. The CDR3 contains 16 residues. Germline lookup yields CDR1 MNHEY and CDR2 SVGAGI. CDR3 DNA: TGTGCCAGCAGTTACTCGATCGCGGGAGGACACGGTGAGCAGTTCTTC. It yields the protein CASSYSIAGGHGEQFF.

The CDR3 loop reads CSVQKTYEQYF. The CDR3 DNA reads TGCAGCGTTCAAAAAACCTACGAGCAGTACTTC. The chain recombines TRBV29-1 with TRBJ2-7; D ambiguous. Trimming took 5 bases from V and 2 from J, leaving 7 bases between them. The CDR3 is 11 residues long. Germline CDR1 SQVTM, CDR2 ANQGSEA.

This clonotype has just a few counts. The chain recombines TRBV29-1 with TRBJ1-5; D not resolved. CDR1 is SQVTM and CDR2 is ANQGSEA in the germline V gene. With 3 bases removed from V and 0 bases from J, the gap between germline ends came to 12 bases. The CDR3 extends over 15 amino acids. The CDR3 loop is CSVDPKITSNQPQHF. CDR3 DNA sequence: TGCAGCGTTGATCCAAAGATTACTAGCAATCAGCCCCAGCATTTT.